The present T cell receptor beta chain was sequenced within a study of regulatory T cells in long-lasting Graves disease. The time point is: newly diagnosed GD, antithyroid drugs for less than 3 months. The TCR library used RNA extracted from PBMCs. Library construction for TCR beta used iRepertoire HTBI primers and Arm-PCR of CDR3 regions. TCRdb ran MiXCR on the multiplex PCR reads and lists one entry per CDR3 protein. The sample holds a few hundred thousand distinct CDR3 sequences, around 17% seen once. The CDR3 runs to 14 residues. Germline V gene data show CDR1 as SGHRS and CDR2 as YFSETQ. V was shortened by 4 bases and J by 3 bases, with 12 bases between the two germline ends. This clonotype came up many times. The same sample was also used in a study of T cells in Graves' hyperthyroidism and ophthalmopathy.

Sample: peripheral blood mononuclear cells (PBMCs), taken at new diagnosis, from a patient treated with antithyroid drugs. The chain recombines TRBV5-1 with TRBJ2-3; perhaps TRBD1 as D (6 bases). The sequence came from a man in his forties with Graves disease. The CDR3 spells CASSRDTRTDTQYF. CDR3 in DNA: TGCGCCAGCAGCCGGGACACCAGAACAGATACGCAGTATTTT.